This section outlines one T cell receptor beta chain sequence together with its context. Its antigen is currently unknown. The sample belongs to a study of shared clonotypes between healthy human individuals. Study observations and caveats: It was expected that sequencing depth would affect clonotype sharing among donors.

The donor cohort consisted entirely of Caucasian adults residing in Nashville, Tennessee. Memory CD4+ cells were the fraction left after CD45RA+ naive selection. V was shortened by 11 bases and J by 0 bases, with 17 bases between the two germline ends. Germline CDR1 reads MNHNS; CDR2 reads SASEGT. CDR3 length: 14 residues. Investigators spread the genomic DNA of each subset evenly over several immunoSEQ plates. Using immunoSEQ multiplex PCR, the repertoire was profiled, and TCRdb retains in-frame clones only, with some absent. The sample has about 2.3 million clones, about 90% seen once. This chain joins TRBV6-1 and TRBJ2-7; possible D gene TRBD2, 5 bases. This receptor was identified in a man younger than 35 in good health. Some clones in this sample may be carry-over from other donors' samples. Material: naive CD4+ T cells from PBMCs. Specified subset: CD45RA+ positively selected. The CDR3 nucleotides are TGTGCCGGACGAGCGGTTCCGAGCTCCTACGAGCAGTACTTC. This encodes CAGRAVPSSYEQYF.